These 10 T cell receptor beta chains originate from one sample sequenced in a study of CD8 T cells in ankylosing spondylitis (dated by TCRdb to about 2017). What the work shows at the level of the full study, not this receptor alone: Blood from ankylosing spondylitis patients appeared to be characterized by a TCR beta motif composed of 7 to 9 highly homologous amino acid variants.

The antigens for these receptors are not known. The library was made by 5' RACE. Sequencing was performed on an Illumina HiSeq 2500. The public reads were reprocessed in TCRdb via fastp at Q25 and MiXCR, keeping in-frame beta chains. Each CDR3 protein gets just one entry, which takes the most common genes and DNA from the rows behind it. This sample comprises 700,000 to 850,000 distinct CDR3 sequences, roughly 10% of them detected only once. The biggest ten clones account for more than 0.5% of the sample. Material: blood, either unsorted or a sorted T cell fraction (not recorded which). The receptors shown here come from a male donor with ankylosing spondylitis.

This clonotype was observed a few times. This chain links TRBV9 with TRBJ2-5, with 9 nucleotides matching TRBD2. CDR3 length: 16 residues. CDR1 and CDR2 (germline): SGDLS, YYNGEE. The V gene end was trimmed by 0 bases and the J gene end by 1 base; junction bases not matched to a gene: 4. The CDR3 DNA is TGTGCCAGCAGCGTAGGGCTAGCGGGAATCCAAGAGACCCAGTACTTC. Translated: CASSVGLAGIQETQYF.

At least ten counts were recorded for this clonotype. The chain carries TRBV29-1 and TRBJ2-1; TRBD2 matches at 8 bases. The trim removed 5 bases at V and 4 bases at J, leaving 7 bases unmatched. CDR1 SQVTM and CDR2 ANQGSEA come from the germline V gene. The CDR3 runs 14 residues. The CDR3 is CSVRKVAGYNEQFF. CDR3 bases: TGCAGCGTTAGGAAGGTAGCGGGATACAATGAGCAGTTCTTC.

This chain links TRBV29-1 with TRBJ1-2, with a tentative D call TRBD1 (5 bases). CDR3 length: 13 residues. Germline V gene sequence: CDR1 SQVTM, CDR2 ANQGSEA. V lost 4 bases, J lost 0 bases, and 9 bases lay in between. CDR3 protein: CSVVDTANYGYTF. The DNA for the CDR3 is TGCAGCGTTGTGGACACAGCTAACTATGGCTACACCTTC. Based on the CDR3 plus reference TRBV29-1 and TRBJ1-2, the full variable domain is SAVISQKPSRDICQRGTSLTIQCQVDSQVTMMFWYRQQPGQSLTLIATANQGSEATYESGFVIDKFPISRPNLTFSTLTVSNMSPEDSSIYLCSVVDTANYGYTFGSGTRLTVV.

The V and J genes are TRBV5-1 and TRBJ1-6; 7 bases match TRBD1. This CDR3 spans 16 amino acids. V was clipped by 4 bases and J by 0 bases; unmatched bases: 4. Germline-derived CDR1 and CDR2 are SGHRS and YFSETQ. The DNA of the CDR3 is TGCGCCAGCAGCGAGAACAGGGGCTCCTATAATTCACCCCTCCACTTT. Translated: CASSENRGSYNSPLHF.

The V gene is TRBV2, the J gene TRBJ2-7, with D tentatively TRBD1 or TRBD2 (5 bases each). V was clipped by 7 bases and J by 3 bases, with 16 bases between them. The CDR3 is made up of 14 amino acids. Germline V gene data show CDR1 as SNHLY and CDR2 as FYNNEI. The CDR3 here is CASTRGSNDYEQYF. CDR3 DNA sequence: TGTGCCAGCACGAGGGGCAGTAACGACTACGAGCAGTACTTC. The full variable domain, completed using reference TRBV2 and TRBJ2-7, is EPEVTQTPSHQVTQMGQEVILRCVPISNHLYFYWYRQILGQKVEFLVSFYNNEISEKSEIFDDQFSVERPDGSNFTLKIRSTKLEDSAMYFCASTRGSNDYEQYFGPGTRLTVT.

This clonotype was picked up many times. The chain is built from TRBV20-1 and TRBJ2-1; D ambiguous. This CDR3 contains 14 residues. Trimming pared 0 bases from V and 2 bases from J, leaving 8 bases between. The germline V gene encodes CDR1 DFQATT and CDR2 SNEGSKA (reference sequence). The CDR3, as DNA: TGCAGTGCTAGAGATGGCCAGACCTACAATGAGCAGTTCTTC. Its translation is CSARDGQTYNEQFF.

This clonotype has a count of ten or more. The V call is TRBV10-3, the J call TRBJ1-2, with D uncertain. CDR3 size: 14 residues. The germline gives CDR1 ENHRY, CDR2 SYGVKD. The V and J ends lost 2 bases and 5 bases respectively, with 12 bases between them. For the CDR3, the DNA is TGTGCCATCAGTGAGGGGTCAGTTTATTATGGCTACACCTTC. It encodes CAISEGSVYYGYTF.

This chain links TRBV10-3 with TRBJ2-3; the D gene is possibly TRBD1 (6 bases). This CDR3 has 13 residues. The V gene's germline CDR1 is ENHRY and CDR2 SYGVKD. With 6 bases removed from V and 6 bases from J, the gap between germline ends came to 13 bases. The CDR3 here is CAIRPPTGDTQYF. As DNA, the CDR3 is TGTGCCATCAGGCCCCCTACAGGGGATACGCAGTATTTT.

This clonotype has ten or more counts. The V and J genes are TRBV7-2 and TRBJ2-2; perhaps D is TRBD1 or TRBD2 (5 bases each). V was shortened by 0 bases and J by 4 bases, with 6 bases between the two germline ends. The CDR3 length is 14 residues. Germline loops: CDR1 SGHTA, CDR2 FQGNSA. The CDR3 is CASSLARGTGELFF. Written as DNA, the CDR3 is TGTGCCAGCAGCTTAGCGAGGGGCACCGGGGAGCTGTTTTTT.

This clonotype has a count of ten or more. This chain joins TRBV20-1 and TRBJ1-2; D not certain. The CDR3 covers 15 residues. Trimming removed 5 bases at V and 2 bases at J, with 18 bases between. Germline assignment: CDR1 DFQATT and CDR2 SNEGSKA (reference sequence). The DNA of the CDR3 is TGCAGTGCTCAAGCCCCGGACGGAGCGAACTATGGCTACACCTTC. Protein product: CSAQAPDGANYGYTF.